This TCR beta chain was identified in a study of cytomegalovirus exposure and HLA in healthy donors. The PCR ran on 60 Vbeta and 13 Jbeta primers. Sequencing used immunoSEQ multiplex PCR; TCRdb keeps in-frame clones, though not all of them. The table records more than 90,000 clones, 65% to 75% of them present only once. Germline CDR1 and CDR2: SGHTA and FQGNSA. The ends were cut back, 1 base at V and 3 bases at J, with 10 bases in the middle. The CDR3 runs to 14 residues. General study results and limits: Several of the most significant clusters appeared, in a later analysis, to be linked to common viral pathogens. Sequencing artifact likely explains a cluster of highly shared sequence variants. According to a later analysis, donors in an Asian-associated ancestry cluster reportedly had fewer N-insertions than the roughly 720-donor mean. Accurate HLA-A and HLA-B prediction from TCR beta sequences was reported for most subjects.

This clone turned up a few times. What it recognizes is unknown. The specimen was PBMCs. The V gene is TRBV7-2, the J gene TRBJ2-7; maybe TRBD1 (7 bases). The receptor comes from a woman between 50 and 59 years old in good health and CMV-seropositive. The CDR3, as DNA: TGTGCCAGCAGCTTAGGGCAGGGGGGCTACGAGCAGTACTTC. Translated: CASSLGQGGYEQYF.